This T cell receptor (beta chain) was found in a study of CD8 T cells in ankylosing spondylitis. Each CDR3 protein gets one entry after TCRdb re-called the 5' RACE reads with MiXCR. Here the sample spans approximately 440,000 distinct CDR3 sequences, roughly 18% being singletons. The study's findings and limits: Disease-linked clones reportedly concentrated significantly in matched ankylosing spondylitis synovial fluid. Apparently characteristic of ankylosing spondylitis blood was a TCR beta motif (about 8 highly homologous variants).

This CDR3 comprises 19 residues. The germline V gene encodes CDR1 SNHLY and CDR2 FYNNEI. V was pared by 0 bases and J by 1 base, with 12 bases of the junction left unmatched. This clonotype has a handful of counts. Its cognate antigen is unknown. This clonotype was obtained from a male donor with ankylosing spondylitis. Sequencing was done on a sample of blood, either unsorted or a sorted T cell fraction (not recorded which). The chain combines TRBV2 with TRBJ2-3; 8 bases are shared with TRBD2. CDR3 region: CASSEADLRGASRTDTQYF. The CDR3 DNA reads TGTGCCAGCAGTGAAGCTGACCTGCGGGGGGCCTCCCGCACAGATACGCAGTATTTT.